The entry below gives a single T cell receptor beta chain sequence along with its context. J gave up 0 bases and V 5 bases, and 10 bases lay outside the gene matches. CDR3 length: 19 amino acids. The germline V gene encodes CDR1 SGHAT and CDR2 FQNNGV. The sample originates from a study of graft-versus-host responses after intestinal transplantation. Sequencing was performed with immunoSEQ multiplex PCR; in TCRdb, only in-frame clones are kept and a portion is missing. The sample lists about 14,000 clones; around 33% were seen once. Researchers placed about 200,000 CFSE-labeled responder cells in culture with about 200,000 irradiated, violet-dye-labeled stimulator cells. After the reaction, the investigators sorted the proliferating CFSE-low CD3+CD4+ and CD3+CD8+ responders.

The V gene is TRBV11-2, the J gene TRBJ2-3; 14 bases match TRBD2. This TCR was sampled from a human patient who received an intestinal transplant. The sample in question was alloreactive CD8+ T cells from a mixed lymphocyte reaction culture, obtained before intestinal transplant. This sample's subset: CFSE-low proliferating T cells sorted from approximately 6-day pre-transplant mixed lymphocyte reaction (GvH or HvG direction). The CDR3 here is CASSGQGLAGASSTDTQYF. In DNA, the CDR3 is TGTGCCAGCAGCGGACAGGGACTAGCGGGGGCCTCTAGCACAGATACGCAGTATTTT.